This note documents a single T cell receptor (beta chain) sequence. The antigen remains undetermined. This entry belongs to a study of breast tumors, draining lymph nodes, adjacent tissues. Findings of the study overall: Luminal-like breast cancer showed significantly greater tumor-nontumor repertoire similarity than basal-like breast cancer did. Tumor TCR diversity was below lymph nodes but above nontumor tissue. Most tumor T cells seemingly derive from lymph node, then expand in tumor. Tumor T cell lymph node origin was a supported hypothesis, not proven.

Breast cancer patients provided tissue from their axillary draining lymph nodes. MiXCR, run by TCRdb on the multiplex PCR reads, gives a single entry per CDR3 protein. Among roughly 220,000 distinct CDR3 sequences listed, approximately 36% were seen once. This sequence was found in a female donor with breast cancer. Some clones in this sample may be carry-over from other donors' samples. Sequencing was performed on axillary lymph node tissue.

The CDR3, as DNA: TGTGCCAGCAGGTTTGGGCTAGCAGACTACACCGGGGAGCTGTTTTTT. Amino acid sequence: CASRFGLADYTGELFF. The rearrangement links TRBV5-5 to TRBJ2-2; the D gene is possibly TRBD2 (5 bases). V lost 5 bases and J 3 bases, leaving 17 bases between the germline ends. The CDR3 runs to 16 residues. Germline loops: CDR1 SGHKS, CDR2 YYEKEE (reference sequence).